This T cell receptor beta chain was documented in a study of blood T cell repertoires in COVID-19. Study context: Donors in the United States, Italy and Spain gave samples during acute or convalescent COVID-19. The analysed material was cDNA or gDNA that came from T cells, B-cell-depleted T cells, or PBMCs.

Authors' methods: Nucleated cell number was recorded as an estimate derived from reference gene primer amplification. Repertoires were generated with immunoSEQ multiplex PCR, while TCRdb's copy carries only in-frame clones and drops some. D and trimming come from the DNA, and the V and J calls and clone size come from that table. The sample has 72,000 or so clones, under 90% seen once; the top ten hold less than 1.5%. V was clipped by 6 bases and J by 5 bases; unmatched bases: 8. Germline V lookup: CDR1 MNHNY, CDR2 SVGAGI (reference sequence). The CDR3 length is 14 residues. Material for sequencing was peripheral blood. This rearrangement joins TRBV6-6 to TRBJ2-3; 7 nucleotides align to TRBD1. This receptor was obtained from a man between 60 and 75 years old with acute or convalescent COVID-19. This CDR3 reads CASSMTGRGDTQYF. CDR3 DNA: TGTGCCAGCAGCATGACAGGGAGAGGAGATACGCAGTATTTT.